The 6 T cell receptor beta chains reported below all come from one sample, sequenced in a study of human T cells and chemical hapten exposure. Individual cDNA molecules had unique molecular identifiers attached to them by the library. Each CDR3 protein gets one entry after TCRdb re-called the reads with MiXCR. The repertoire holds about 120,000 distinct CDR3 sequences, with roughly 8.5% as singletons. Unseparated into fractions, whole blood served as the source from which total RNA was extracted. The sequencing input was whole blood. These receptors originate from a human donor in good health. Some clones in this sample may be carry-over from other donors' samples.

This clonotype occurred a few times. The chain has TRBV20-1 and TRBJ2-1, with a tentative D call TRBD2 (6 bases). The germline V gene encodes CDR1 DFQATT and CDR2 SNEGSKA (reference sequence). V lost 6 bases to trimming and J lost 0 bases, with 18 bases between them. The CDR3 has 16 residues. CDR3 DNA: TGCAGTGCGTCAGGAGGGGACCCCCACTCCTACAATGAGCAGTTCTTC. This sequence encodes CSASGGDPHSYNEQFF.

Many counts were recorded for this clonotype. This chain uses TRBV6-5 with TRBJ1-1; D gene unclear. The germline V and J ends were trimmed by 0 bases and 0 bases, with 11 bases remaining between them. The CDR3 has 16 residues. Germline assignment: CDR1 MNHEY and CDR2 SVGAGI. The CDR3 bases are TGTGCCAGCAGTTACTCGCCATTTTCGTTGAACACTGAAGCTTTCTTT. It encodes CASSYSPFSLNTEAFF.

This sequence joins TRBV5-8 and TRBJ2-3, with D perhaps matching TRBD1 (7 bases). The CDR3 length is 15 residues. Germline assignment: CDR1 SGHTS and CDR2 YDEGEE. Trimming stripped 4 bases from V and 4 bases from J, with 16 bases between. The CDR3 sequence is CASSPSGGRSDTQYF. The CDR3, as DNA: TGTGCCAGCAGCCCCTCAGGGGGGAGGTCAGATACGCAGTATTTT.

This clonotype was seen a few times. DNA for the CDR3: TGTGCCAGCAGTGAAAAACGGGGATTCTCCTATAATTCACCCCTCCACTTT. This gives the protein CASSEKRGFSYNSPLHF. The rearrangement links TRBV25-1 to TRBJ1-6; D unresolved. The length of the CDR3 is 17 residues. From germline, CDR1 is MGHDK and CDR2 SYGVNS. V was shortened by 2 bases and J by 0 bases, with 11 bases between the two germline ends. The full variable domain, rest sourced from reference TRBV25-1 and TRBJ1-6, is EADIYQTPRYLVIGTGKKITLECSQTMGHDKMYWYQQDPGMELHLIHYSYGVNSTEKGDLSSESTVSRIRTEHFPLTLESARPSHTSQYLCASSEKRGFSYNSPLHFGNGTRLTVT.

This clonotype occurred a few times. The chain joins TRBV6-1 to TRBJ2-1; D not certain. Trimming left V 7 bases short and J 10 bases short, with 11 bases between. CDR3 length: 11 amino acids. CDR1 and CDR2 (germline): MNHNS, SASEGT. The CDR3 is CASTVRAEQFF. CDR3 nucleotides: TGTGCCAGCACGGTCCGGGCAGAGCAGTTCTTC.

This chain connects TRBV20-1 to TRBJ2-1; 15 bases are a match to TRBD2. The CDR3 is made up of 17 amino acids. Looked up from germline, CDR1 is DFQATT and CDR2 is SNEGSKA (reference sequence). Trimming took 4 bases from V and 4 from J; bases not matched to a gene: 8. In nucleotides, the CDR3 is TGCAGTGCTAAGGGACTAGCGGGAGGCCTAAGGTACAATGAGCAGTTCTTC. This encodes CSAKGLAGGLRYNEQFF.